This T cell receptor (beta chain) emerged from a study of cytomegalovirus exposure and HLA in healthy donors. CDR1 KGHSH and CDR2 LQKENI come from the germline V gene. CDR3 size: 15 residues. Losses at the gene ends were 3 bases for V and 3 bases for J; bases not matched to a gene: 2. The PCR contained 60 Vbeta and 13 Jbeta primers. The table came from immunoSEQ multiplex PCR; TCRdb's copy has only in-frame clones and leaves some out. The data contain 85,000 to 100,000 clones, around 86% of them singletons. Details on this clone: The same CDR3 can be traced to other DNA sequences in this sample.

The chain combines TRBV18 with TRBJ1-2; 12 bases are a match to TRBD1. Sequenced input: PBMCs. This sequence was found in a man under 40 in good health and CMV-seropositive. CDR3 sequence: CASSPGTGGYYGYTF. In DNA, the CDR3 is TGTGCCAGCTCACCGGGGACAGGGGGCTACTATGGCTACACCTTC.